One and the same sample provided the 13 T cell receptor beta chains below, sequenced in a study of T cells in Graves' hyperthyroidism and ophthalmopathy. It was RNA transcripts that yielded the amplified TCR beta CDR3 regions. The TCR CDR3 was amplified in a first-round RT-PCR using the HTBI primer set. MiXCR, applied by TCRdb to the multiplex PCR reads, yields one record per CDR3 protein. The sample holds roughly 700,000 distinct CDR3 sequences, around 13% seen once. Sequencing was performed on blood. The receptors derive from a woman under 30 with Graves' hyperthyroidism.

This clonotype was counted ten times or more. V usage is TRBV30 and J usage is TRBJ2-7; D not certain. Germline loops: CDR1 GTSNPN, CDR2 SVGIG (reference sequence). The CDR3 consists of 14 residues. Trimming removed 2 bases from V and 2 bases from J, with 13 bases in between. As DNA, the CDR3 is TGTGCCTGGAGTTCCCAAATGCGGCCCTACGAGCAGTACTTC. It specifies CAWSSQMRPYEQYF. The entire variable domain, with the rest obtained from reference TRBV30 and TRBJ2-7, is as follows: SQTIHQWPATLVQPVGSPLSLECTVEGTSNPNLYWYRQAAGRGLQLLFYSVGIGQISSEVPQNLSASRPQDRQFILSSKKLLLSDSGFYLCAWSSQMRPYEQYFGPGTRLTVT.

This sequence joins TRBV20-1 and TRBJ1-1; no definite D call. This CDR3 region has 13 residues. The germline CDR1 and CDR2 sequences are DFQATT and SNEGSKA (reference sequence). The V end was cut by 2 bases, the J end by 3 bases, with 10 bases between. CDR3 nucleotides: TGCAGTGCTAGAAAAGAGGAGGACACTGAAGCTTTCTTT. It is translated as CSARKEEDTEAFF.

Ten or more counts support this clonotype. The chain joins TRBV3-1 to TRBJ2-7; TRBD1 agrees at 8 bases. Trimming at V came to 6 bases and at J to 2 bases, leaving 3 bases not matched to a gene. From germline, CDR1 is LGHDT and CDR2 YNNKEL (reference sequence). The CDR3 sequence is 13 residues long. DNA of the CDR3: TGTGCCAGCAGACAGGGGGGCACCTACGAGCAGTACTTC. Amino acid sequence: CASRQGGTYEQYF.

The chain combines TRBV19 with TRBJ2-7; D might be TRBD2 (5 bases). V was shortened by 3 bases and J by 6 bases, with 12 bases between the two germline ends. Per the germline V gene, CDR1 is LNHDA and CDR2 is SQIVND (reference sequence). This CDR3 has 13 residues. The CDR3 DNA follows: TGTGCCAGTAGTATTCTCGGGGAACGCGAGCAGTACTTC. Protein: CASSILGEREQYF.

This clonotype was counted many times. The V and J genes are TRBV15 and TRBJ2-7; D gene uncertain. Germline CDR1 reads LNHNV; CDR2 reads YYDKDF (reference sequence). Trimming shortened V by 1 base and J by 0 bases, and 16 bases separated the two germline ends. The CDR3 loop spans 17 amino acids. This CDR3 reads CATSRAYMASSSYEQYF. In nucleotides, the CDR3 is TGTGCCACCAGCAGAGCATATATGGCCTCCAGCTCCTACGAGCAGTACTTC.

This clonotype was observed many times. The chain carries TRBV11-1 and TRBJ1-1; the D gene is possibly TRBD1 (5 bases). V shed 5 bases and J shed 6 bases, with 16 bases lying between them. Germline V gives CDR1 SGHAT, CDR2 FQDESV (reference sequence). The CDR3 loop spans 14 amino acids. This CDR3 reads CASSTTTDPAEAFF. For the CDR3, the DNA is TGTGCCAGCAGCACCACGACAGACCCCGCTGAAGCTTTCTTT.

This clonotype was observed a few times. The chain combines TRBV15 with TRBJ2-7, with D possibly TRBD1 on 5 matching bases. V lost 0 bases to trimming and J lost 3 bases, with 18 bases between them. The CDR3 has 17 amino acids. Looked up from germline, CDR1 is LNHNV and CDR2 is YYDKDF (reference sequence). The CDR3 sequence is CATSRDNKGRSNYEQYF. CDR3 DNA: TGTGCCACCAGCAGAGATAACAAGGGGCGCAGCAACTACGAGCAGTACTTC. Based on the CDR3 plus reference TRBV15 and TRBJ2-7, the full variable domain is DAMVIQNPRYQVTQFGKPVTLSCSQTLNHNVMYWYQQKSSQAPKLLFHYYDKDFNNEADTPDNFQSRRPNTSFCFLDIRSPGLGDTAMYLCATSRDNKGRSNYEQYFGPGTRLTVT.

The CDR3 DNA reads TGTGCCAGCAGTAGCCCAGGGCCGACATCAGTAGGAGATACGCAGTATTTT. Translated: CASSSPGPTSVGDTQYF. The chain joins TRBV6-1 to TRBJ2-3; TRBD1 is a possible D gene (5 bases). CDR3 length: 17 residues. The V end lost 5 bases, the J end lost 5 bases, and 23 bases lay between the germline ends. Per the germline V gene, CDR1 is MNHNS and CDR2 is SASEGT.

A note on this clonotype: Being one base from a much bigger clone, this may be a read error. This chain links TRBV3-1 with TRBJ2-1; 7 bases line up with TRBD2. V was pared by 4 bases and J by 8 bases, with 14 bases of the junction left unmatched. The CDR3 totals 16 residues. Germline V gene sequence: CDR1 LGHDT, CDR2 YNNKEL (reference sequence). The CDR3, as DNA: TGTGCCAGCAGCCGAGCCTTGGGAGGGGAGGTACATGAGCAGTTCTTC. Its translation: CASSRALGGEVHEQFF.

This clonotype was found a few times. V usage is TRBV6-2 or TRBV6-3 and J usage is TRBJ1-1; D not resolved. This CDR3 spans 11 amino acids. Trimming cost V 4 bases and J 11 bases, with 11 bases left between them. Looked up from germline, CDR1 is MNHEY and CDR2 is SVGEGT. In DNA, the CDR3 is TGTGCCAGCAGTTGGACGTTTAGGGCTTTCTTT. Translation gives CASSWTFRAFF.

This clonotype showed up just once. CDR3 amino acids: CASRWGGEGTEAFF. The CDR3 DNA follows: TGCGCCAGCAGATGGGGCGGGGAAGGGACTGAAGCTTTCTTT. J is TRBJ1-1 and V is TRBV5-1; possibly TRBD1 for D (5 bases). From germline, CDR1 is SGHRS and CDR2 YFSETQ. The CDR3 loop spans 14 amino acids. Deletions cut 5 bases from V and 5 bases from J, with 16 bases between.

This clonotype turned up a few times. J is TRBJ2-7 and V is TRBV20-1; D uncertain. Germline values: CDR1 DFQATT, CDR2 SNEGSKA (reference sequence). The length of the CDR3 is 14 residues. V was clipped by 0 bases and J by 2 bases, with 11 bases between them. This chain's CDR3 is CSARDRAKTYEQYF. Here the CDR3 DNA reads TGCAGTGCTAGAGATCGGGCGAAAACCTACGAGCAGTACTTC.

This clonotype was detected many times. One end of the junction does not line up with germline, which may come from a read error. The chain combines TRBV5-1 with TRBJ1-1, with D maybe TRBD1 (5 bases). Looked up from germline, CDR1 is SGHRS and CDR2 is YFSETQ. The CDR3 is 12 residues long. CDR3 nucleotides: TGTGCCAGCAGTTTAGGGGACTCTGAAGCTTTCTTT. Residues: CASSLGDSEAFF.